This T cell receptor (beta chain) was profiled in a study of T cell responses to AZD1222 COVID-19 vaccine. CDR3 length: 15 amino acids. CDR1 is MNHEY, CDR2 SVGAGI, per germline. Trimming removed 4 bases from V and 1 base from J, with 14 bases in between. Assay used: immunoSEQ multiplex PCR; TCRdb lists only in-frame clones, some missing. Of tens of thousands of clones detected, about 88% appear once; the ten largest clones hold about 13%. The source of this sequence is an adult in good health. The rearrangement joins TRBV6-5 to TRBJ2-7; D possibly uses TRBD1 or TRBD2 (5 bases each). This specimen consisted of peripheral blood, obtained on day 0 of AZD1222 vaccination. The CDR3 protein is CASSSTDYGSYEQYF. The CDR3 DNA is TGTGCCAGCAGTTCGACAGACTACGGATCCTACGAGCAGTACTTC.